The present T cell receptor beta chain was sequenced within a study of prognosis after radiotherapy for stage I lung cancer. Germline V gene sequence: CDR1 MRHNA, CDR2 SNTAGT. The CDR3 totals 13 residues. Trimming removed 6 bases from V and 9 bases from J, with 15 bases in between. TCR beta CDR3 was amplified from genomic DNA by two-round multiplex PCR. Round-one PCR had primers specific to each TRBV and TRBJ gene. Second-round PCR relied on universal primers. MiXCR, applied by TCRdb to the multiplex PCR reads, yields one record per CDR3 protein. Of approximately 18,000 distinct CDR3 sequences in the sample, around 15% are singletons; the top ten hold more than 35%. There are many counts of this clonotype.

This chain connects TRBV6-4 to TRBJ1-5; D gene unclear. This sequence was found in a donor aged 50 or older with non-small cell lung cancer. The source was PBMCs, collected before or after stereotactic body radiation therapy (not recorded which). The CDR3 region is CASRRPRVGPQHF. CDR3 sequence (DNA): TGTGCCAGCAGGCGGCCAAGGGTCGGGCCCCAGCATTTT.